This T cell receptor beta chain was captured by sequencing in a study of tumor-infiltrating lymphocytes in localized non-small cell lung cancer. Study-level background: Resected tumor was paired with non-adjacent uninvolved lung from the same patient. Broader study findings: Tumor T-cell fraction from TCR sequencing was not associated with recurrence-free survival (p = 0.61). T-cell fraction did not differ between immunotypes IM1 and IM2. Available tissue quantity limited TCR sequencing to a patient subset.

Produced via immunoSEQ multiplex PCR; TCRdb's table is partial and in-frame only. The sample contains 20,000 to 25,000 clones, roughly three fifths of which appear only once. Germline CDR1 SGHAT, CDR2 FQNNGV. J was trimmed by 12 bases and V by 3 bases; bases with no gene match: 10. The CDR3 length is 13 residues. This clone was found a few times. Its specificity is unknown. This TCR was recovered from a human donor with non-small cell lung cancer. The sequenced sample was lung tumor tissue. The rearrangement joins TRBV11-2 to TRBJ1-1; 7 bases align to TRBD1. The CDR3 loop reads CASSFEGTVGSFF. CDR3 coding DNA: TGTGCCAGCAGCTTTGAAGGGACAGTGGGGTCTTTCTTT.